This T cell receptor beta chain was recovered during a study of cytomegalovirus exposure and HLA in healthy donors. Study-wide findings and caveats: Association of a missense DCLRE1C variant with TCR beta V- and J-gene trimming was reported in a later analysis. Immune exposure was documented only through CMV serostatus. In a later analysis, HLA-C alleles had the fewest associated TCRs, DRB1 alleles the most.

This clone was detected only a few times. Its target is unknown. The PCR used 60 Vbeta and 13 Jbeta primers. Repertoires were generated with immunoSEQ multiplex PCR, while TCRdb's copy carries only in-frame clones and drops some. The table has more than 95,000 clones, approximately 69% seen once; the top ten hold roughly 3%. The TCR comes from a man under 40 in good health and CMV-seronegative. Source material: PBMCs.

CDR3 nucleotides: TGTGCCAGCAGCTTATTTCGGTGGAACAGCCTTACCTACGAGCAGTACTTC. This translates into CASSLFRWNSLTYEQYF. The chain uses TRBV13 and TRBJ2-7; D remains unclear. V was pared by 2 bases and J by 2 bases, with 19 bases between. The V gene's germline CDR1 is PRHDT and CDR2 FYEKMQ (reference sequence). CDR3 size: 17 residues.